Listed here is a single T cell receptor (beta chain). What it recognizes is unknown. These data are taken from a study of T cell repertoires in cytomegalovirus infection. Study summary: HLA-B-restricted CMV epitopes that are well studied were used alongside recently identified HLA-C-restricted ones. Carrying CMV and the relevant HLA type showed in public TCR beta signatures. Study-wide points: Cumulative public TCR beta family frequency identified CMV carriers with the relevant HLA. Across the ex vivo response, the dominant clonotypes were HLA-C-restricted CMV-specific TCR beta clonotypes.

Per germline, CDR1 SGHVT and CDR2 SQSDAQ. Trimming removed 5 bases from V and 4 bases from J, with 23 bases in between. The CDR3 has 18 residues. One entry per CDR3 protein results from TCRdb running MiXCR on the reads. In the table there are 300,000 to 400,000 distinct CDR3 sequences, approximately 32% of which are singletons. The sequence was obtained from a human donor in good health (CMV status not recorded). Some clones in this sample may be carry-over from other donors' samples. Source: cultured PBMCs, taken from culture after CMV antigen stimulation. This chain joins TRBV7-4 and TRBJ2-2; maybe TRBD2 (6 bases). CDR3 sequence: CASSNKPREAFSTGELFF. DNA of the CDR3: TGTGCCAGCAGCAACAAACCGCGGGAAGCCTTTTCCACCGGGGAGCTGTTTTTT.